This is a list of T cell receptor beta chains from one sample in a study of blood T cell repertoires in COVID-19. Repertoires were generated with immunoSEQ multiplex PCR, while TCRdb's copy carries only in-frame clones and drops some. The table lists hundreds of thousands of clones, around 90% of them singletons. The sequenced material came from peripheral blood. Every receptor here comes from a human donor in a cohort sampled during active COVID-19. The CDR3 runs from the conserved cysteine through the conserved F or W. A D gene is named only where the DNA matches it firmly. A row's size may be missing; if present it is once, few, many or a size class.

D	size	J	V	DNA	CDR3
TRBD1	NA	TRBJ1-2	TRBV3-1/TRBV3-2	TGTGCCAGCAGCCTTGGGACAGGCTCTAACTATGGCTACACCTTC	CASSLGTGSNYGYTF
NA	NA	TRBJ2-3	TRBV7-2	TGTGCCAGCAGCTTTACAGGGGGGGGGCAGTATTTT	CASSFTGGGQYF
TRBD1	NA	TRBJ1-2	TRBV4-1	TGCGCCAGCAGCCAAGAGCCCAGGGGGCCACGTGGCTACACCTTC	CASSQEPRGPRGYTF
NA	once	TRBJ1-1	TRBV24-1	TGTGCCACCAGTGATAGACAGGTGGTGGTGAACACTGAAGCTTTCTTT	CATSDRQVVVNTEAFF
TRBD1	NA	TRBJ1-3	TRBV4-1	TGCGCCAGCCACGGGACAGGGACAAACACCATATATTTT	CASHGTGTNTIYF
NA	NA	TRBJ2-7	TRBV18	TGTGCCAGCTCACCATCGACGGGTAGGTCCTACGAGCAGTACTTC	CASSPSTGRSYEQYF
NA	NA	TRBJ2-3	TRBV11-3	TGTGCCAGCAGCCCAGGGCAGCTGACAGATACGCAGTATTTT	CASSPGQLTDTQYF
NA	NA	TRBJ1-5	TRBV11-2	TGTGCCAGCAGCTTAGTCGGGGGGTTTTCGCAGCCCCAGCATTTT	CASSLVGGFSQPQHF
TRBD1	NA	TRBJ2-6	TRBV4-3	TGCGCCAGCAGCCAGCAGACAGGGTCTGGGGCCAACGTCCTGACTTTC	CASSQQTGSGANVLTF
NA	NA	TRBJ1-1	TRBV7-2	TGTGCCAGCAGCTTAGAAGCAGGGGTGAACACTGAAGCTTTCTTT	CASSLEAGVNTEAFF
TRBD2	NA	TRBJ2-3	TRBV5-4	TGTGCCAGCAGCGCCCGACTAGCGGGGGAGGGAGATACGCAGTATTTT	CASSARLAGEGDTQYF
TRBD2	NA	TRBJ2-7	TRBV7-2	TGTGCCAGCAGCCCATCGGGTAGCGGGAAAGCTTACGAGCAGTACTTC	CASSPSGSGKAYEQYF
NA	NA	TRBJ2-7	TRBV10-2	TGCGCCAGCAGTTTCTCCGGGACAAGCACCTACGAGCAGTACTTC	CASSFSGTSTYEQYF
NA	NA	TRBJ2-3	TRBV24-1	TGTGCCACCAGTGGACAAACCGATACGCAGTATTTT	CATSGQTDTQYF
NA	NA	TRBJ1-2	TRBV5-1	TGCGCCAGCAGCTTGGACGGGGAGTCCTATAACTATGGCTACACCTTC	CASSLDGESYNYGYTF
TRBD2	NA	TRBJ2-3	TRBV4-3	TGCGCCAGCAGCCAAGATTTAATGGGGCGGGGGGCCGACCCTAGCACAGATACGCAGTATTTT	CASSQDLMGRGADPSTDTQYF
NA	NA	TRBJ2-7	TRBV7-2	TGTGCCAGCAGCTTAAGAGGTGGTACCTACGAGCAGTACTTC	CASSLRGGTYEQYF
NA	NA	TRBJ1-5	TRBV4-1	TGCGCCAGCAGCCCCCCCCCAGTTAGCAATCAGCCCCAGCATTTT	CASSPPPVSNQPQHF
NA	NA	TRBJ1-4	TRBV25-1	TGTGCCAGCATCCTACAGGGAGTAGAGGAAAAACTGTTTTTT	CASILQGVEEKLFF
NA	NA	TRBJ1-5	TRBV12-3/TRBV12-4	TGTGCCAGCAGTTCTCTAGGGGATCAGCCCCAGCATTTT	CASSSLGDQPQHF
TRBD1	few	TRBJ2-7	TRBV27	TGTGCCAGCAGAAGGACAGGAAAATACGAGCAGTACTTC	CASRRTGKYEQYF
TRBD2	few	TRBJ2-3	TRBV15	TGTGCCACCAGTAAGACTAGCGGGGCATCAGATACGCAGTATTTT	CATSKTSGASDTQYF
NA	NA	TRBJ2-3	TRBV6-5	TGTGCCAGCAGTTACGGCGGTCGCGGGTCCACAGATACGCAGTATTTT	CASSYGGRGSTDTQYF
TRBD2	NA	TRBJ2-7	TRBV9	TGTGCCAGCAGCGTAGGGGTCCTGGGGCTAGCGGAATACGAGCAGTACTTC	CASSVGVLGLAEYEQYF
TRBD1	NA	TRBJ1-1	TRBV12-3/TRBV12-4	TGTGCCAGCAGTTTCTCTGGACAGGTGGGGTTTGAGTTT	CASSFSGQVGFEF
TRBD1	NA	TRBJ1-1	TRBV27	TGTGCCAGCAGTTTGACAGGGGTTCTAAGGAACACTGAAGCTTTCTTT	CASSLTGVLRNTEAFF
TRBD1	NA	TRBJ2-7	TRBV24-1	TGTGCCACCAGTGACTCGGGACAGAACGAGCAGTACTTC	CATSDSGQNEQYF
NA	NA	TRBJ2-7	TRBV19	TGTGCCACGGATCTATGGGAGAGGGAGCAGTACTTC	CATDLWEREQYF
NA	NA	TRBJ2-7	TRBV7-8	TGTGCCAGCAGCTTAGTTAGGGGGGAGCAGTACTTC	CASSLVRGEQYF
TRBD2	NA	TRBJ2-7	TRBV7-2	TGTGCCAGCAGCTTCCAGAAGGAACCGGGACTAGCCCCAAGCGAGCAGTACTTC	CASSFQKEPGLAPSEQYF
TRBD1	NA	TRBJ1-4	TRBV11-1	TGTGCCAGCAGCTCCGACAGGGCAACTAATGAAAAACTGTTTTTT	CASSSDRATNEKLFF
NA	NA	TRBJ1-3	TRBV27	TGTGCCAGCAGTATCTCAGGGGCTGGAAACACCATATATTTT	CASSISGAGNTIYF
TRBD2	NA	TRBJ2-7	TRBV5-4	TGTGCCAGCAGCGGGGGGGGGATTATCTACGAGCAGTACTTC	CASSGGGIIYEQYF
NA	once	TRBJ1-2	TRBV4-3	TGCGCCAGCAGCCAAGATGATAGAACAGGGAGATCCTATGGCTACACCTTC	CASSQDDRTGRSYGYTF
TRBD2	once	TRBJ2-7	TRBV20-1	TGCAGTGCTAGTGTCCTAGCGGGAGGTTCTAACTACGAGCAGTACTTC	CSASVLAGGSNYEQYF
NA	NA	TRBJ2-3	TRBV29-1	TGCAGCGTATCGGGACATACTAGCACAGATACGCAGTATTTT	CSVSGHTSTDTQYF
TRBD1	NA	TRBJ1-3	TRBV9	TGTGCCAGCAGCCCAGGACCGGGACAGGGGGCTGAGGTCTTCTCTGGAAACACCATATATTTT	CASSPGPGQGAEVFSGNTIYF
TRBD2	NA	TRBJ2-7	TRBV6-5	TGTGCCAGCAGTTACTCGGTTGGACTAGCCTACGAGCAGTACTTC	CASSYSVGLAYEQYF
NA	NA	TRBJ1-2	TRBV3-1/TRBV3-2	TGTGCCAGCAGAGGAGCAGACCTCTATGGCTACACCTTC	CASRGADLYGYTF
TRBD1	NA	TRBJ2-7	TRBV7-2	TGTGCCAGCAGCTTAGTCCAGGGGGCCCCCTACGAGCAGTACTTC	CASSLVQGAPYEQYF
NA	NA	TRBJ2-7	TRBV6-2/TRBV6-3	TGTGCCAGCAGTGACAACGAGCAGTACTTC	CASSDNEQYF
TRBD1	NA	TRBJ1-2	TRBV7-2	TGTGCCAGCAGTCCCGGGACAGGGGCAGGTGGCTACACCTTC	CASSPGTGAGGYTF
NA	NA	TRBJ2-7	TRBV11-2	TGTGCCAGCAGGGCCGGGAGTACCTACGAGCAGTACTTC	CASRAGSTYEQYF
NA	NA	TRBJ1-4	TRBV19	TGTGCCAGTAGAAGGATACGGACACATCTGGAAGAGACTTACTATGAAAAACTGTTTTTT	CASRRIRTHLEETYYEKLFF
TRBD1	NA	TRBJ1-1	TRBV28	TGTGCCAGCAGCCACGGCAGGCAGGGGGTAATTTGGACTGAAGCTTTCTTT	CASSHGRQGVIWTEAFF
TRBD1	NA	TRBJ2-7	TRBV5-1	TGCGCCAGCAGCCTGAGGACAGGGGGGGGCGAGCAGTACTTC	CASSLRTGGGEQYF
NA	NA	TRBJ1-4	TRBV10-3	TGTGCCATCAGTGAGGGGACAACAACTAATGAAAAACTGTTTTTT	CAISEGTTTNEKLFF
NA	NA	TRBJ2-1	TRBV14	TGTGCCAGCAGCCAAGAGGCGGGAATCCGCTCCTACAATGAGCAGTTCTTC	CASSQEAGIRSYNEQFF
NA	NA	TRBJ1-5	TRBV10-3	TGTGCCATCAGTGAGGCCCAGGGCGATCATCAGCCCCAGCATTTT	CAISEAQGDHQPQHF
TRBD1	once	TRBJ1-2	TRBV18	TGTGCCAGCTCACGAGTTCGGGGGACAGGGGTACTCTATGGCTACACCTTC	CASSRVRGTGVLYGYTF
NA	NA	TRBJ1-2	TRBV28	TGTGCCGCCGCGACAGGATCTAACTATGGCTACACCTTC	CAAATGSNYGYTF
NA	NA	TRBJ2-7	TRBV28	TGTGCCAGCAGTCAGACGGGTTACGAGCAGTACTTC	CASSQTGYEQYF
TRBD2	few	TRBJ2-1	TRBV10-2	TGCGCCAGCAGTGAGTCTGGGCGGGGAGGGAATGAGCAGTTCTTC	CASSESGRGGNEQFF
NA	once	TRBJ2-1	TRBV5-4	TGTGCCAGCACAACTAGAGGGACCTACAATGAGCAGTTCTTC	CASTTRGTYNEQFF
NA	NA	TRBJ1-5	TRBV6-1	TGTGCCAGCAGTGAAATCTGGGGCTTTGGGCCCCAGCATTTT	CASSEIWGFGPQHF